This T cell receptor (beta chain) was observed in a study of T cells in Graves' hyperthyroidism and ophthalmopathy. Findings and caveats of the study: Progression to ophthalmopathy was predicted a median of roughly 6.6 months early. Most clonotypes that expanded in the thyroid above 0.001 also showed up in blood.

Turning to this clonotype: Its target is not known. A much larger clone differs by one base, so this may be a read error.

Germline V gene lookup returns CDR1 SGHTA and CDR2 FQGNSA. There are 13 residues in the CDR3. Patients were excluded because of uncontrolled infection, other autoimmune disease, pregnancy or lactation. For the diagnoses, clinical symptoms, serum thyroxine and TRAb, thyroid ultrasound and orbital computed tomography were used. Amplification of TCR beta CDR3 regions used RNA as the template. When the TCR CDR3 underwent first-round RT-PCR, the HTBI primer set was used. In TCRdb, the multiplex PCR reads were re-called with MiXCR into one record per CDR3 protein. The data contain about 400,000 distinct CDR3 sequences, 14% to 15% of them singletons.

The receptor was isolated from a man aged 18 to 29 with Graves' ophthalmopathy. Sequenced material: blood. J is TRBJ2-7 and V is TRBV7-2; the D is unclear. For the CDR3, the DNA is TGTGCCGGCAGCTTGGATCGCCGGAACGAGCAGTACTTC. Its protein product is CAGSLDRRNEQYF.